The rows below give T cell receptor beta chains drawn from one sample of a study of blood T cell repertoires in COVID-19. TCRdb's table, derived via immunoSEQ multiplex PCR, lists solely in-frame clones and lacks some. Found here are fewer than 80,000 clones, around 89% of them singletons; the top ten hold 9.1%. Sequencing was carried out using peripheral blood. The source of these receptors is a human donor in a cohort sampled during active COVID-19. Each CDR3 is given with its conserved first and last residue. The D gene is left open where the match is weak. Clone size, where shown, is once, few, many, or a class for clones that have expanded.

D	size	V	J	DNA	CDR3
NA	NA	TRBV19	TRBJ2-7	TGTGCCAGTAGTCACCGGGACACCTCCTACGAGCAGTACTTC	CASSHRDTSYEQYF
NA	NA	TRBV27	TRBJ1-1	TGTGCCAGCAGGGTCGGGGGCACTGAAGCTTTCTTT	CASRVGGTEAFF
NA	NA	TRBV6-6	TRBJ2-7	TGTGCCAGCAGTTACCCCACAGGGTTCGACGAGCAGTACTTC	CASSYPTGFDEQYF
TRBD2	NA	TRBV30	TRBJ2-5	TGTGCCTGGAGTGTGGGAGGGGAGACCCAGTACTTC	CAWSVGGETQYF
TRBD1	NA	TRBV27	TRBJ1-4	TGTGCCAGCAGAGGGACAGGATTGCCTAATGAAAAACTGTTTTTT	CASRGTGLPNEKLFF
TRBD1	NA	TRBV5-1	TRBJ1-1	TGCGCCAGCAGTCCCAGGGACAGAACCATGAACACTGAAGCTTTCTTT	CASSPRDRTMNTEAFF
TRBD1	NA	TRBV9	TRBJ1-2	TGTGCCAGCAGCGAGTGGGGACAGGGAGGTATAGGCTACACCTTC	CASSEWGQGGIGYTF
NA	NA	TRBV18	TRBJ1-1	TGTGCCAGCTCACTTCAAGAGGGGAACACTGAAGCTTTCTTT	CASSLQEGNTEAFF
TRBD2	NA	TRBV6-5	TRBJ2-3	TGTGCCAGCATGGGAGGGGCTAGCGGGCAGGCGCAGTATTTT	CASMGGASGQAQYF
TRBD2	NA	TRBV3-1/TRBV3-2	TRBJ2-3	TGTGCCAGCAGCCCCCCCCTCTTGCTCAGCGGGAGGTTCGATACGCAGTATTTT	CASSPPLLLSGRFDTQYF
NA	NA	TRBV24-1	TRBJ2-1	TGTGCCACCAGTCGATTAGATGAGCAGTTCTTC	CATSRLDEQFF
TRBD1	NA	TRBV18	TRBJ2-7	TGTGCCAGCTCACCACGACAGGGGGCATGGGAGCAGTACTTC	CASSPRQGAWEQYF
TRBD1	few	TRBV9	TRBJ1-5	TGTGCCAGCAGCCCAGGACAGGGGGCTGTGGGGGAGCCCCAGCATTTT	CASSPGQGAVGEPQHF
NA	NA	TRBV6-5	TRBJ1-2	TGTGCCAGCAGGACGGATGGGGGCGGCTACACCTTC	CASRTDGGGYTF
TRBD1	NA	TRBV7-3	TRBJ1-1	TGTGCCAGCAGCTTTTCGACAGGGGCGGGGGTCACTGAAGCTTTCTTT	CASSFSTGAGVTEAFF
TRBD2	NA	TRBV30	TRBJ2-7	TGTGCCTGGAGAGGACTAGCGGCCGAGCAGTACTTC	CAWRGLAAEQYF
TRBD1	NA	TRBV5-1	TRBJ2-7	TGCGCCAGCAGACGGGACAGGGTTTTCGAGCAGTACTTC	CASRRDRVFEQYF
TRBD1	NA	TRBV2	TRBJ2-5	TGTGCCAGCAGTGAAGGCGGACAGGCTTCTTCCCAGTACTTC	CASSEGGQASSQYF
TRBD1	NA	TRBV9	TRBJ2-7	TGTGCCAGCAGCGTAGGGGGACAGCTTACCTACGAGCAGTACTTC	CASSVGGQLTYEQYF
TRBD2	NA	TRBV7-2	TRBJ2-2	TGTGCCAGCAGCGCCCTTGCGGGAGGGTACACCGGGGAGCTGTTTTTT	CASSALAGGYTGELFF
NA	NA	TRBV28	TRBJ1-1	TGTGCCAGCAGTTCATGGGGAAATAGGGGGATGAACACTGAAGCTTTCTTT	CASSSWGNRGMNTEAFF
TRBD1	NA	TRBV15	TRBJ1-1	TGTGCCACCAGCATGGGACAGGTGAACACTGAAGCTTTCTTT	CATSMGQVNTEAFF
NA	NA	TRBV2	TRBJ2-6	TGTGCCAGCAGACAGGGTGATCCTGGGGCCAACGTCCTGACTTTC	CASRQGDPGANVLTF
TRBD1	NA	TRBV6-5	TRBJ1-5	TGTGCCAGCAGCGGGACAGGGGGCTGGAATCAGCCCCAGCATTTT	CASSGTGGWNQPQHF
NA	once	TRBV29-1	TRBJ1-1	TGCAGCGTCTCCAACACTGAAGCTTTCTTT	CSVSNTEAFF
NA	NA	TRBV19	TRBJ2-7	TGTGCCAGTAGTAGTGCGGGAAGCTACGAGCAGTACTTC	CASSSAGSYEQYF
NA	NA	TRBV13	TRBJ1-4	TGTGCCAGCAGCTTCCATAAGCTCGCTAATGAAAAACTGTTTTTT	CASSFHKLANEKLFF
TRBD2	NA	TRBV5-1	TRBJ2-5	TGCGCCAGCAGCGGGGCCTTACTAGCGGGCGGAGAGACCCAGTACTTC	CASSGALLAGGETQYF
TRBD2	NA	TRBV6-5	TRBJ2-3	TGTGCCAGCAGTTACTTTGGGACTAGCGGTGATACGCAGTATTTT	CASSYFGTSGDTQYF
TRBD1	NA	TRBV12-3/TRBV12-4	TRBJ1-5	TGTGCCAGCAGATCTACAGGGGTACAGCCCCAGCATTTT	CASRSTGVQPQHF
TRBD1	once	TRBV28	TRBJ1-2	TGTGCCAGCACCCGGACAGGGACAGGAGCTAACTATGGCTACACCTTC	CASTRTGTGANYGYTF
TRBD2	NA	TRBV19	TRBJ2-1	TGTGCCAGTAGTGCGCTAGCGGGAGGGGGAGATGAGCAGTTCTTC	CASSALAGGGDEQFF
NA	NA	TRBV29-1	TRBJ2-1	TGCAGCGTGACCCCCGGGGGTCCCTACAATGAGCAGTTCTTC	CSVTPGGPYNEQFF
NA	NA	TRBV7-8	TRBJ1-1	TGTGCCAGCAGCTTAGGGTCAGGGTTCCGCGCTGAAGCTTTCTTT	CASSLGSGFRAEAFF
TRBD2	NA	TRBV4-2	TRBJ2-7	TGTGCCAGCAGCCTAGGACTAGCGAACTACGAGCAGTACTTC	CASSLGLANYEQYF
TRBD1	NA	TRBV6-4	TRBJ1-1	TGTGCCAGCACTCAGACAGGGGAGGAGAACACTGAAGCTTTCTTT	CASTQTGEENTEAFF
NA	NA	TRBV3-1/TRBV3-2	TRBJ1-1	TGTGCCAGCAGCCAAGGGTCGGGGGGATACACTGAAGCTTTCTTT	CASSQGSGGYTEAFF
NA	NA	TRBV15	TRBJ2-7	TGTGCCACCAGCAGAGATCTGGAACTAGCTTACGAGCAGTACTTC	CATSRDLELAYEQYF
NA	NA	TRBV6-5	TRBJ1-2	TGTGCCAGCTCGGCCAGGGGCCCGACTGACTATGGCTACACCTTC	CASSARGPTDYGYTF
NA	NA	TRBV7-2	TRBJ2-3	TGTGCCAGCAGCTTTCGGACTGTCACAGATACGCAGTATTTT	CASSFRTVTDTQYF
NA	NA	TRBV11-3	TRBJ2-3	TGTGCCAGCAGCTTAGGGTATGGGGGGACTCAAGATACGCAGTATTTT	CASSLGYGGTQDTQYF
TRBD1	NA	TRBV6-5	TRBJ1-1	TGTGCCAGCAGGTGGGACAGGAACACTGAAGCTTTCTTT	CASRWDRNTEAFF